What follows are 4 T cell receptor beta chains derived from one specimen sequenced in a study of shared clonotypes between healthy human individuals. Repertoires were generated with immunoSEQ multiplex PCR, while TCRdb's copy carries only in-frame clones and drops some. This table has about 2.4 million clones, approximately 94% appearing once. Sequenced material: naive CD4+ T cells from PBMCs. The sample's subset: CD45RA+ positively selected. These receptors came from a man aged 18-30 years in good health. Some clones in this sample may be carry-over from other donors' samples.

Here the CDR3 DNA reads TGTGCCAGCAGCGCCGGACAGGGAGTTTCGGGACTAGCGGGAATTAGGGGCACAGATACGCAGTATTTT. Residues: CASSAGQGVSGLAGIRGTDTQYF. The rearrangement joins TRBV9 to TRBJ2-3, with TRBD2 matching 13 bases. The CDR3 consists of 23 residues. V lost 3 bases and J lost 1; bases outside the gene matches: 23. Germline CDR1 reads SGDLS; CDR2 reads YYNGEE.

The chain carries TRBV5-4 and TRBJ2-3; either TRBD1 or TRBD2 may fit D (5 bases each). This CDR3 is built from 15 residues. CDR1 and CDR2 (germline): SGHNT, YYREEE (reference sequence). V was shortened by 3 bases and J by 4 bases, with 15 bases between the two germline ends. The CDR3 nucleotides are TGTGCCAGCAGCTCCGCAGGGACCCGGTCAGATACGCAGTATTTT. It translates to CASSSAGTRSDTQYF.

CDR3: CASSLLRETSGMFDEQFF. As DNA, the CDR3 is TGTGCCAGCAGCTTACTTCGAGAGACTAGCGGGATGTTCGATGAGCAGTTCTTC. V and J are TRBV7-2 and TRBJ2-1; 11 nucleotides match TRBD2. The CDR3 spans 18 residues. The V gene end was trimmed by 2 bases and the J gene end by 8 bases; junction bases not matched to a gene: 14. Germline V gene sequence: CDR1 SGHTA, CDR2 FQGNSA.

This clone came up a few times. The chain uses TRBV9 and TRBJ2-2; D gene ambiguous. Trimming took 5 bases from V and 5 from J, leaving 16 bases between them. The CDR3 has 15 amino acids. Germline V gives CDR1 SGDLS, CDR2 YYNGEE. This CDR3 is CASSSGHPTTGELFF. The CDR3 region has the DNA TGTGCCAGCAGTTCTGGCCATCCGACGACCGGGGAGCTGTTTTTT. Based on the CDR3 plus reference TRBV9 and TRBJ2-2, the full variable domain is DSGVTQTPKHLITATGQRVTLRCSPRSGDLSVYWYQQSLDQGLQFLIQYYNGEERAKGNILERFSAQQFPDLHSELNLSSLELGDSALYFCASSSGHPTTGELFFGEGSRLTVL.